This entry is about one TCR beta chain. What it recognizes is unknown. This specimen comes from a study of cytomegalovirus exposure and HLA in healthy donors. Findings of the study overall: An ancestry cluster, one associated with Asian ancestry, reportedly showed fewer N-insertions than the approximately 670-donor mean in a later analysis. For presence/absence analyses, sequencing depth was assumed to be roughly uniform across donors. Excluded were some V segments that proved indistinguishable, including TRBV6-2 and TRBV6-3. Previous analysis showed most TCR beta V segments were productive about 87% or about 30% of the time.

Trimming took off 1 base at V and 3 bases at J, with 12 bases between the two ends. This CDR3 is built from 15 residues. CDR1 is MGHDK, CDR2 SYGVNS, per germline. Primers: 60 Vbeta forward and 13 Jbeta reverse. Some clones are missing from TCRdb's copy, which holds only in-frame ones; the method was immunoSEQ multiplex PCR. The sample data list 150,000 or so clones. Sequencing was performed on PBMCs. The clonotype comes from a man aged 25 to 40 in good health and CMV-seronegative. The chain has TRBV25-1 and TRBJ1-1, with D unclear. The CDR3 is CASSELRGAYTEAFF. The CDR3 nucleotides are TGTGCCAGCAGTGAATTACGGGGAGCGTACACTGAAGCTTTCTTT.